This T cell receptor beta chain came from a study of T cell changes during pregnancy in multiple sclerosis. The method was immunoSEQ multiplex PCR; TCRdb's version includes in-frame clones alone and lacks a portion of them. Of fewer than 65,000 clones in the sample, approximately 90% were seen once. In this sample, this clone turned up once. Sample: CD4+ T cells from peripheral blood mononuclear cells, taken in the first trimester of pregnancy. This clonotype was obtained from a female donor with multiple sclerosis, enrolled in a pregnancy study.

This CDR3 reads CASRATDRGSNQPQHF. CDR3 DNA sequence: TGTGCCAGCAGGGCCACCGACAGGGGTAGCAATCAGCCCCAGCATTTT. The chain recombines TRBV2 with TRBJ1-5; 8 nucleotides match TRBD1. V lost 6 bases, J lost 0 bases, and 7 bases stayed unmatched. CDR3 size: 16 residues. Germline CDR1 is SNHLY and CDR2 is FYNNEI.